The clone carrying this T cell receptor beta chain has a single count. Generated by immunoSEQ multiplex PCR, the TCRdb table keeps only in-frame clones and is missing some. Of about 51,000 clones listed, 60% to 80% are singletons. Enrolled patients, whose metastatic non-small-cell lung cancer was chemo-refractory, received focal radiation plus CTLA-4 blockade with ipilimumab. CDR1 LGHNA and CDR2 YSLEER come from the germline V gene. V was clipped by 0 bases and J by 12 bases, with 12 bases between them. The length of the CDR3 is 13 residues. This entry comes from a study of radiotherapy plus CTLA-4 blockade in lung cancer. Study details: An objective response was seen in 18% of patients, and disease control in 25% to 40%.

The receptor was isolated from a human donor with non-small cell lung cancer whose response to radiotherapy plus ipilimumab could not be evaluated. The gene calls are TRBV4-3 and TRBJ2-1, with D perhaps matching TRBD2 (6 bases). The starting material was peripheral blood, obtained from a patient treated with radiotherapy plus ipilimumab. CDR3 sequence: CASSQDSEGWQFF. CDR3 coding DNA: TGCGCCAGCAGCCAAGATTCGGAGGGTTGGCAGTTCTTC.